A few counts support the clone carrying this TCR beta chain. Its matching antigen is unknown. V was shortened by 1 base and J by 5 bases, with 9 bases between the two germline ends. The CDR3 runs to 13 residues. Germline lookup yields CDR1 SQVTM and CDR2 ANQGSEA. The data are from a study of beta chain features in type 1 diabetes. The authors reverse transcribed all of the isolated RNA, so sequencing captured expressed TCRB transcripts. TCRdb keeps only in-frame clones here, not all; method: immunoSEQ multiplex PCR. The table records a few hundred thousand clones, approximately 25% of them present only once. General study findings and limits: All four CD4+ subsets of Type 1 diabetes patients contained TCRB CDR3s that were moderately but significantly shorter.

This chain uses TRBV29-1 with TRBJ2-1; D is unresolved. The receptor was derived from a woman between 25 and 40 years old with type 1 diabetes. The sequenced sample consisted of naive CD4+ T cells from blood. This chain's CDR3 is CSVEGTTNNEQFF. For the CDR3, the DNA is TGCAGCGTTGAAGGCACTACCAACAATGAGCAGTTCTTC.